This passage covers 12 T cell receptor beta chains from one sample sequenced in a study of blood T cell repertoires in COVID-19. Sequencing was performed with immunoSEQ multiplex PCR; in TCRdb, only in-frame clones are kept and a portion is missing. The sample contains roughly 130,000 clones, more than 75% of which appear only once. The sample consisted of peripheral blood. Receptors originate from a woman aged 55 to 70 with acute or convalescent COVID-19.

This clone came up a few times. The chain links TRBV25-1 to TRBJ2-3; 13 bases map to TRBD2. The V gene end was trimmed by 6 bases and the J gene end by 5 bases; junction bases not matched to a gene: 5. The CDR3 sequence is 15 residues long. Germline values: CDR1 MGHDK, CDR2 SYGVNS. In DNA, the CDR3 is TGTGCCAGCAGCGGACTAGCGGGAGTGGGAGATACGCAGTATTTT. Translated, it gives CASSGLAGVGDTQYF.

The chain recombines TRBV6-2 or TRBV6-3 with TRBJ1-2; 8 bases are a match to TRBD1. Germline-derived CDR1 and CDR2 are MNHEY and SVGEGT. The J segment lost 7 bases and the V segment lost 2 bases, leaving 6 bases of the junction unmatched. The CDR3 is made up of 14 amino acids. CDR3 protein: CASSYRGQVVGYTF. The CDR3 nucleotides read TGTGCCAGCAGTTACCGGGGACAGGTCGTTGGCTACACCTTC.

The chain links TRBV12-3 or TRBV12-4 to TRBJ2-5; 7 positions agree with TRBD1. Losses at the gene ends were 7 bases for V and 4 bases for J; bases not matched to a gene: 6. The length of the CDR3 is 13 residues. The CDR3 here is CASKRTGGETQYF. The CDR3 region has the DNA TGTGCCAGCAAGAGGACAGGAGGAGAGACCCAGTACTTC.

This chain connects TRBV12-3 or TRBV12-4 to TRBJ1-3, with D perhaps matching TRBD1 (6 bases). With 5 bases removed from V and 4 bases from J, the gap between germline ends came to 9 bases. The CDR3 has 13 amino acids. CDR3 loop: CASSGQLGNTIYF. In DNA, the CDR3 is TGTGCCAGCAGTGGACAGCTAGGAAACACCATATATTTT.

There are a few counts of this clone. The V and J genes are TRBV10-3 and TRBJ1-2; 8 nucleotides match TRBD1. The germline V gene has CDR1 ENHRY and CDR2 SYGVKD. CDR3 size: 12 residues. With 6 bases clipped from V and 8 bases from J, the junction kept 5 bases outside the gene matches. This CDR3 reads CAISDGQGGYTF. The CDR3 nucleotides read TGTGCCATCAGCGACGGACAGGGCGGCTACACCTTC.

V is TRBV11-1 and J is TRBJ2-5; the D gene is possibly TRBD2 (5 bases). The CDR3 length is 13 residues. The V gene lost 3 bases and the J gene lost 5 bases, with 10 bases spanning the gap. CDR1 and CDR2 (germline): SGHAT, FQDESV (reference sequence). The CDR3 spells CASSFGEHETQYF. In DNA, the CDR3 is TGTGCCAGCAGCTTTGGGGAGCACGAGACCCAGTACTTC.

This clone was observed a handful of times. The V and J genes are TRBV6-6 and TRBJ1-2, with D unclear. In germline, CDR1 is MNHNY, CDR2 SVGAGI (reference sequence). This CDR3 has 14 amino acids. V was clipped by 5 bases and J by 8 bases, with 18 bases between them. CDR3 bases: TGTGCCAGCAGTCGATCCTTCCTTCAGACAGGCTACACCTTC. Translating it yields CASSRSFLQTGYTF.

The J gene is TRBJ1-1, the V gene TRBV5-1, with 7 bases lining up with TRBD1. J was trimmed by 1 base and V by 4 bases; bases with no gene match: 10. The germline gives CDR1 SGHRS, CDR2 YFSETQ. CDR3 length: 16 residues. CDR3 sequence reads: CASSPETGIRNTEAFF. Written as DNA, the CDR3 is TGCGCCAGCAGCCCCGAGACAGGGATTCGGAACACTGAAGCTTTCTTT. Full variable domain (missing parts from reference TRBV5-1 and TRBJ1-1): KAGVTQTPRYLIKTRGQQVTLSCSPISGHRSVSWYQQTPGQGLQFLFEYFSETQRNKGNFPGRFSGRQFSNSRSEMNVSTLELGDSALYLCASSPETGIRNTEAFFGQGTRLTVV.

This chain connects TRBV4-2 to TRBJ1-2; tentative D call: TRBD1 (5 bases). Germline V lookup: CDR1 LGHNA, CDR2 YNFKEQ. The CDR3 has 15 amino acids. V lost 3 bases to trimming and J lost 2 bases, with 13 bases between them. CDR3 sequence: CASSQGKGWNYGYTF. CDR3 DNA: TGTGCCAGCAGCCAGGGAAAGGGGTGGAACTATGGCTACACCTTC.

V usage is TRBV9 and J usage is TRBJ1-3, with D possibly TRBD1 on 5 matching bases. Germline V gene data show CDR1 as SGDLS and CDR2 as YYNGEE. The CDR3 runs 15 residues. Trimming took off 2 bases at V and 2 bases at J, with 11 bases between the two ends. The CDR3 DNA reads TGTGCCAGCAGCGTGGGGGGTAACGCTGGAAACACCATATATTTT. Encoded protein: CASSVGGNAGNTIYF.

The CDR3 sequence: CASSPTSGDTGELFF. CDR3 coding DNA: TGTGCCAGCAGCCCCACTAGCGGGGACACCGGGGAGCTGTTTTTT. The genes are TRBV7-9 and TRBJ2-2, with 10 bases identical to TRBD2. CDR1 is SEHNR and CDR2 is FQNEAQ in the germline V gene (reference sequence). The CDR3 is 15 residues long. The ends lost 5 bases at V and 3 bases at J; junction bases unmatched: 3. Based on the CDR3 plus reference TRBV7-9 and TRBJ2-2, the full variable domain is DTGVSQNPRHKITKRGQNVTFRCDPISEHNRLYWYRQTLGQGPEFLTYFQNEAQLEKSRLLSDRFSAERPKGSFSTLEIQRTEQGDSAMYLCASSPTSGDTGELFFGEGSRLTVL.

The chain joins TRBV6-2 or TRBV6-3 to TRBJ2-3; D may be TRBD1 (5 bases). The CDR3 runs 14 residues. Per germline, CDR1 MNHEY and CDR2 SVGEGT. V lost 2 bases, J lost 2 bases, and 8 bases lay in between. CDR3: CASSYQDTTDTQYF. The CDR3 bases are TGTGCCAGCAGTTACCAGGACACCACAGATACGCAGTATTTT.